The T cell receptor beta chain under discussion was sequenced for a study of blood T cells in healthy people across ages. A sample-barcoded 5' primer and a J-beta primer mix were used in a second PCR of roughly 7 to 11 cycles. Through a template-switch adaptor with 12 random nucleotides, each cDNA molecule received a tag. TCRdb recomputed calls from the 5' RACE reads with MiXCR, one row per CDR3 protein. Of fewer than 1 million distinct CDR3 sequences listed, around two fifths are singletons. The sample holds a few counts of this clonotype. Antigen unknown. Each of the donors had roughly 9.4 milliliters of peripheral blood drawn into EDTA-treated Vacutainer tubes. The V and J ends lost 5 bases and 8 bases, in that order; junction bases with no gene match: 12. The CDR3 consists of 14 residues. Germline V CDR1 and CDR2: DFQATT, SNEGSKA (reference sequence). General study results and limits: While age rose, TCR beta diversity per million T cells dropped in a roughly linear way.

The genes are TRBV20-1 and TRBJ1-2, with 9 nucleotides matching TRBD1. Input material: blood. This TCR derives from a man aged 60 to 75 in good health. The CDR3 DNA sequence: TGCAGTGCTGAAACCGGGACAGGGATTTTCGGCTACACCTTC. Amino acids: CSAETGTGIFGYTF.